This T cell receptor beta chain was recovered during a study of human T cells and chemical hapten exposure. Study findings and constraints: The donor cohort had alopecia, so its immune response may not match that of healthy people.

The time point here: pre-sensitization, week 0. Noted treatment: therapeutic diphenylcyclopropenone sensitization with weekly scalp DPC. Patients had alopecia, were aged 18 to 70, and were not pregnant. Unfractionated whole blood was the source from which total RNA was extracted. The germline V gene encodes CDR1 SQVTM and CDR2 ANQGSEA. Trimming removed 7 bases from V and 1 base from J, with 13 bases in between. The CDR3 length is 13 residues. TCRdb itself ran the RACE reads through MiXCR, one entry per CDR3 protein. The sample contains 350,000 to 400,000 distinct CDR3 sequences, more than 4.5% of which appear only once. For this clonotype: Its antigen is unidentified.

Sample: whole blood, taken in connection with sensitization to the hapten diphenylcyclopropenone (DPC). The sequence came from a woman aged 45-59 years with alopecia areata. Some clones in this sample may be carry-over from other donors' samples. The gene calls are TRBV29-1 and TRBJ1-1; D is ambiguous. The CDR3 loop reads CSGEEHSNTEAFF. The CDR3 DNA reads TGCAGCGGTGAGGAACACTCGAACACTGAAGCTTTCTTT.